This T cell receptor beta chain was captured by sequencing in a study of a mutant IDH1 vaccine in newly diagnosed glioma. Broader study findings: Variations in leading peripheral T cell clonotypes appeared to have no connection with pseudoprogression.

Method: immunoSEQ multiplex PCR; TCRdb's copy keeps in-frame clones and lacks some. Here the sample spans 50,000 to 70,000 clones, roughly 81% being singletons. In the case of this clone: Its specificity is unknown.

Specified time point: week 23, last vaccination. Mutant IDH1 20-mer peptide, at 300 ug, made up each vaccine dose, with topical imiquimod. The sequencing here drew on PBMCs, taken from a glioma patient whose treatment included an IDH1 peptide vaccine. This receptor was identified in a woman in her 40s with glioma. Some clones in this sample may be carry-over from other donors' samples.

CDR3: CASSWLPSSSYNEQFF. The DNA of the CDR3 is TGTGCCAGCAGTTGGCTCCCTTCGAGCTCCTACAATGAGCAGTTCTTC. The V call is TRBV2, the J call TRBJ2-1; no reliable D call. The CDR3 has 16 amino acids. Trimming pared 5 bases from V and 0 bases from J, leaving 14 bases between. Germline V gives CDR1 SNHLY, CDR2 FYNNEI.